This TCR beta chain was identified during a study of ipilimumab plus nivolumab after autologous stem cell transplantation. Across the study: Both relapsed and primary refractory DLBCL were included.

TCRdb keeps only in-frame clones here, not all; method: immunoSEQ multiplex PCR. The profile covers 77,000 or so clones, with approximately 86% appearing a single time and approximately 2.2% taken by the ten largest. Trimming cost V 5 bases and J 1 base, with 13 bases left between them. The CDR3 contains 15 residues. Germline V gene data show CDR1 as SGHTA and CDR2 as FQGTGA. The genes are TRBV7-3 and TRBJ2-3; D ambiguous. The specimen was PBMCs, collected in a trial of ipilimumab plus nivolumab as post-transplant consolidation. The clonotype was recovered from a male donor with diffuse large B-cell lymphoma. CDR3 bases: TGTGCCAGCAGCCTCCTCCCGGCCCGCACAGATACGCAGTATTTT. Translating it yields CASSLLPARTDTQYF.